What follows are 27 T cell receptor beta chains derived from one specimen sequenced in a study of cytomegalovirus exposure and HLA in healthy donors. Assay used: immunoSEQ multiplex PCR; TCRdb lists only in-frame clones, some missing. This sample has roughly 330,000 clones; about 85% occur once, and the top ten carry more than 0.9%. Material for sequencing was PBMCs. These receptors were taken from a woman in her 30s in good health and CMV-seropositive.

The rearrangement links TRBV28 to TRBJ1-1; D gene unclear. CDR3 length: 11 residues. Germline V gene lookup returns CDR1 MDHEN and CDR2 SYDVKM. Trimming pared 7 bases from V and 1 base from J, leaving 4 bases between. In nucleotides, the CDR3 is TGTGCCAGCATCCAGAACACTGAAGCTTTCTTT. Encoded protein: CASIQNTEAFF.

The rearrangement links TRBV9 to TRBJ2-3; 7 bases line up with TRBD2. Per germline, CDR1 SGDLS and CDR2 YYNGEE. This CDR3 is built from 14 residues. With 0 bases clipped from V and 5 bases from J, the junction kept 3 bases outside the gene matches. The CDR3 region is CASSVGAGKDTQYF. CDR3 nucleotide sequence: TGTGCCAGCAGCGTAGGAGCGGGGAAAGATACGCAGTATTTT.

The CDR3 DNA reads TGTGCCAGCAGCTTAGAGGCGGGCGGCCCAGGGATCCAAGAGACCCAGTACTTC. Its protein is CASSLEAGGPGIQETQYF. The chain has TRBV7-6 and TRBJ2-5, with D perhaps assigned TRBD1 or TRBD2 (5 bases each). CDR3 length equals 18 residues. The V end was cut by 1 base, the J end by 1 base, with 19 bases between. Looked up from germline, CDR1 is SGHVS and CDR2 is FNYEAQ.

V and J are TRBV9 and TRBJ1-2; 7 nucleotides match TRBD1. This CDR3 comprises 12 residues. Per germline, CDR1 SGDLS and CDR2 YYNGEE. J lost 7 bases, V lost 0 bases, and 0 bases had no gene match. CDR3 region: CASSVGQGGYTF. CDR3 in DNA: TGTGCCAGCAGCGTAGGACAGGGTGGCTACACCTTC. Based on the CDR3 plus reference TRBV9 and TRBJ1-2, the full variable domain is DSGVTQTPKHLITATGQRVTLRCSPRSGDLSVYWYQQSLDQGLQFLIQYYNGEERAKGNILERFSAQQFPDLHSELNLSSLELGDSALYFCASSVGQGGYTFGSGTRLTVV.

Only a few counts were recorded for this clone. The chain links TRBV7-3 to TRBJ2-3, with a tentative D call TRBD2 (6 bases). CDR3 length: 14 amino acids. CDR1 is SGHTA and CDR2 is FQGTGA in the germline V gene. V was shortened by 6 bases and J by 2 bases, with 12 bases between the two germline ends. CDR3 in DNA: TGTGCCAGCAGAGCGGGTCAGCACACAGATACGCAGTATTTT. Translated: CASRAGQHTDTQYF. The entire variable domain, with the rest obtained from reference TRBV7-3 and TRBJ2-3, is as follows: GAGVSQTPSNKVTEKGKYVELRCDPISGHTALYWYRQSLGQGPEFLIYFQGTGAADDSGLPNDRFFAVRPEGSVSTLKIQRTERGDSAVYLCASRAGQHTDTQYFGPGTRLTVL.

V is TRBV6-1 and J is TRBJ1-2, with D uncertain. Trimming took 6 bases from V and 7 from J, leaving 15 bases between them. Germline V lookup: CDR1 MNHNS, CDR2 SASEGT. The CDR3 has 13 amino acids. CDR3 protein: CASRVQRIGGYTF. DNA for the CDR3: TGTGCCAGCAGGGTTCAACGAATAGGTGGCTACACCTTC.

The rearrangement links TRBV7-2 to TRBJ2-5, with D perhaps TRBD1 (6 bases). Germline lookup yields CDR1 SGHTA and CDR2 FQGNSA. The CDR3 loop spans 15 amino acids. V was trimmed by 5 bases and J by 0 bases, leaving 13 bases between them. Written as DNA, the CDR3 is TGTGCCAGCAGCCTCGGACAGCTGTACCAAGAGACCCAGTACTTC. Residues: CASSLGQLYQETQYF. Using reference TRBV7-2 and TRBJ2-5 for the parts outside the CDR3, the full variable domain is GAGVSQSPSNKVTEKGKDVELRCDPISGHTALYWYRQSLGQGLEFLIYFQGNSAPDKSGLPSDRFSAERTGGSVSTLTIQRTQQEDSAVYLCASSLGQLYQETQYFGPGTRLLVL.

The V gene is TRBV28, the J gene TRBJ2-7; TRBD2 aligns across 9 bases. Germline assignment: CDR1 MDHEN and CDR2 SYDVKM. The CDR3 totals 13 residues. J was trimmed by 6 bases and V by 6 bases; bases with no gene match: 6. As DNA, the CDR3 is TGTGCCAGCAGGGGACTAGCTTTCAGCGAGCAGTACTTC. Translation: CASRGLAFSEQYF.

The CDR3 DNA follows: TGCGCGGCGGAAGCCTACAATGAGCAGTTCTTC. Translation: CAAEAYNEQFF. The chain is built from TRBV20-1 and TRBJ2-1; D is uncertain. The germline gives CDR1 DFQATT, CDR2 SNEGSKA (reference sequence). This CDR3 contains 11 residues.

This chain connects TRBV29-1 to TRBJ2-7; the match to TRBD1 covers 10 bases. Germline V CDR1 and CDR2: SQVTM, ANQGSEA. This CDR3 is 12 amino acids long. The V segment lost 7 bases and the J segment 7 bases; nucleotides outside the gene matches: 7. CDR3 DNA sequence: TGCAGCGGTGGACAGGGGGGCGGTGAGCAGTACTTC. Its protein is CSGGQGGGEQYF.

This clone has more than one count but fewer than ten. The V and J genes are TRBV18 and TRBJ1-2; D is unresolved. V lost 1 base and J lost 8, with 11 bases in between. The CDR3 length is 13 residues. Germline CDR1 is KGHSH and CDR2 is LQKENI. The CDR3 sequence is CASSPRQVDGYTF. In DNA form, the CDR3 reads TGTGCCAGCTCACCACGGCAGGTAGACGGCTACACCTTC.

The chain has TRBV27 and TRBJ2-4; 9 bases are a match to TRBD1. CDR3 size: 15 residues. The germline V gene encodes CDR1 MNHEY and CDR2 SMNVEV (reference sequence). J gave up 6 bases and V 5 bases, and 8 bases lay outside the gene matches. This chain's CDR3 is CASSRTGQGTNIQYF. CDR3 DNA sequence: TGTGCCAGCAGTCGAACCGGACAGGGGACAAACATTCAGTACTTC.

V and J are TRBV29-1 and TRBJ2-1; 8 bases agree with TRBD2. The CDR3 extends over 14 amino acids. Germline CDR1 and CDR2: SQVTM and ANQGSEA. After removal of 7 bases from V and 0 bases from J, the junction contained 5 bases not matched to a gene. In DNA, the CDR3 is TGCAGCGCTGCGAGCGGGAGCTCCTACAATGAGCAGTTCTTC. It codes for CSAASGSSYNEQFF.

This clone is a singleton in its sample. The chain employs TRBV6-5 and TRBJ2-7; D may correspond to TRBD1 or TRBD2 (5 bases each). V was clipped by 0 bases and J by 3 bases, with 12 bases between them. Germline-derived CDR1 and CDR2 are MNHEY and SVGAGI. The CDR3 runs to 15 residues. The CDR3 region is CASSYSRGGYYEQYF. The DNA of the CDR3 is TGTGCCAGCAGTTACTCGAGGGGCGGGTACTACGAGCAGTACTTC.

The rearrangement joins TRBV4-3 to TRBJ1-4, with 11 bases matching TRBD1. CDR1 is LGHNA, CDR2 YSLEER, per germline. This CDR3 comprises 17 residues. After removal of 1 base from V and 1 base from J, the junction contained 2 bases not matched to a gene. DNA for the CDR3: TGCGCCAGCAGCCAAGCGGACAGGGGGCGAACTAATGAAAAACTGTTTTTT. This gives the protein CASSQADRGRTNEKLFF.

This clone was detected a few times. The J gene is TRBJ1-6, the V gene TRBV18; D may be TRBD1 (6 bases). The CDR3 runs 15 residues. Per germline, CDR1 KGHSH and CDR2 LQKENI. V was clipped by 6 bases and J by 5 bases, with 14 bases between them. CDR3: CASSPQGSDNSPLHF. The CDR3 coding sequence is TGTGCCAGCTCCCCCCAGGGGAGTGATAATTCACCCCTCCACTTT. The full variable domain, its missing parts supplied by reference TRBV18 and TRBJ1-6, is NAGVMQNPRHLVRRRGQEARLRCSPMKGHSHVYWYRQLPEEGLKFMVYLQKENIIDESGMPKERFSAEFPKEGPSILRIQQVVRGDSAAYFCASSPQGSDNSPLHFGNGTRLTVT.

The chain employs TRBV7-2 and TRBJ2-2, with D maybe TRBD1 (6 bases). CDR1 SGHTA and CDR2 FQGNSA come from the germline V gene. V dropped 4 bases and J dropped 6 bases, with 9 bases sitting between them. The CDR3 loop spans 13 amino acids. CDR3 residues: CASSSQGSGELFF. CDR3 coding DNA: TGTGCCAGCAGCTCACAGGGTTCCGGGGAGCTGTTTTTT.

This clone was found once. The chain joins TRBV5-4 to TRBJ2-7, with D tentatively TRBD2 (6 bases). There are 14 residues in the CDR3. In germline, CDR1 is SGHNT, CDR2 YYREEE (reference sequence). V was pared by 4 bases and J by 2 bases, with 13 bases between. CDR3 in DNA: TGTGCCAGCAGCAGGGACTTCCCGACCTACGAGCAGTACTTC. Amino acid sequence: CASSRDFPTYEQYF.

A word on this clone: Other DNA variants within this sample encode the same CDR3. This sequence joins TRBV29-1 and TRBJ2-7; 8 nucleotides match TRBD1. The V and J ends lost 6 bases and 2 bases, in that order; junction bases with no gene match: 3. CDR1 and CDR2 (germline): SQVTM, ANQGSEA. The CDR3 consists of 12 residues. The CDR3 DNA is TGCAGCGTCGGGACAGGTACCTACGAGCAGTACTTC. Residues: CSVGTGTYEQYF.

The rearrangement links TRBV7-2 to TRBJ1-2, with 8 bases matching TRBD1. Germline lookup yields CDR1 SGHTA and CDR2 FQGNSA. The CDR3 consists of 14 residues. V lost 6 bases, J lost 4 bases, and 7 bases stayed unmatched. The CDR3 coding sequence is TGTGCCAGCAGACCCAGGGGGCGCTTCTATGGCTACACCTTC. This gives the protein CASRPRGRFYGYTF.

The chain is built from TRBV11-1 and TRBJ2-7; 9 bases fit TRBD1. Germline V gene sequence: CDR1 SGHAT, CDR2 FQDESV (reference sequence). Trimming took 6 bases from V and 3 from J; bases not matched to a gene: 9. CDR3 size: 15 residues. CDR3 residues: CASSFPGQGFYEQYF. The CDR3 DNA follows: TGTGCCAGCAGTTTCCCGGGACAGGGATTCTACGAGCAGTACTTC.

The chain carries TRBV9 and TRBJ1-1; TRBD1 is a possible D gene (5 bases). V was trimmed by 5 bases and J by 4 bases, leaving 12 bases between them. Per the germline V gene, CDR1 is SGDLS and CDR2 is YYNGEE. The CDR3 covers 13 residues. The CDR3 loop is CASSGHAGTEAFF. CDR3 nucleotide sequence: TGTGCCAGCAGTGGACACGCCGGCACTGAAGCTTTCTTT.

The rearrangement links TRBV13 to TRBJ2-1; D gene uncertain. Germline CDR1 reads PRHDT; CDR2 reads FYEKMQ (reference sequence). CDR3 length: 16 amino acids. Trimming cost V 3 bases and J 5 bases, with 17 bases left between them. CDR3 residues: CASSFYDSLGNNEQFF. In DNA form, the CDR3 reads TGTGCCAGCAGCTTTTATGACTCCCTGGGTAACAATGAGCAGTTCTTC.

A single count supports this clone. The CDR3 DNA follows: TGTGCCAGCAGCCCCCGGGACAGGGTGACCAATCAGCCCCAGCATTTT. Translation: CASSPRDRVTNQPQHF. The genes are TRBV27 and TRBJ1-5, with TRBD1 identical over 9 bases. In germline, CDR1 is MNHEY, CDR2 SMNVEV (reference sequence). This CDR3 contains 16 residues. Unmatched junction bases numbered 9, after V lost 6 bases and J lost 3 bases.

The CDR3 here is CASSLAGGYEQYF. The CDR3, as DNA: TGTGCCAGCAGCTTGGCAGGGGGGTACGAGCAGTACTTC. The chain links TRBV7-3 to TRBJ2-7; tentatively, D is TRBD1 (7 bases). This CDR3 has 13 amino acids. Germline V lookup: CDR1 SGHTA, CDR2 FQGTGA. V lost 3 bases and J lost 4, with 10 bases in between.

The V call is TRBV5-6, the J call TRBJ2-2, with a tentative D call TRBD1 (6 bases). Deletions cut 6 bases from V and 1 base from J, with 10 bases between. The CDR3 runs 14 residues. The germline CDR1 and CDR2 sequences are SGHDT and YYEEEE. The CDR3 sequence is CASTGQQNTGELFF. Written as DNA, the CDR3 is TGTGCCAGCACAGGACAGCAGAACACCGGGGAGCTGTTTTTT.

This rearrangement joins TRBV5-4 to TRBJ1-2; 11 bases line up with TRBD1. There are 16 residues in the CDR3. V lost 0 bases and J lost 8; bases outside the gene matches: 9. Germline CDR1 reads SGHNT; CDR2 reads YYREEE (reference sequence). CDR3: CASSLEVGQGARGYTF. The CDR3 coding sequence is TGTGCCAGCAGCTTGGAGGTTGGACAGGGGGCGAGGGGCTACACCTTC. The full variable domain, completed using reference TRBV5-4 and TRBJ1-2, is ETGVTQSPTHLIKTRGQQVTLRCSSQSGHNTVSWYQQALGQGPQFIFQYYREEENGRGNFPPRFSGLQFPNYSSELNVNALELDDSALYLCASSLEVGQGARGYTFGSGTRLTVV.